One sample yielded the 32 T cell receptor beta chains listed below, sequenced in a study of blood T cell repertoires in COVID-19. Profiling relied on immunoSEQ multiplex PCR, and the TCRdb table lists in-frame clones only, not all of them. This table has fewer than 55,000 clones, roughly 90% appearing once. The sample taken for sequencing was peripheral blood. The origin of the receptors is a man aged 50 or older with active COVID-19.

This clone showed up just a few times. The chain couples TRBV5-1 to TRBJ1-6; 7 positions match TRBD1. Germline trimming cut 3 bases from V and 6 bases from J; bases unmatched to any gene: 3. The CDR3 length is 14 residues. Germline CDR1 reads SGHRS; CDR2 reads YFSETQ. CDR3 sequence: CASSSQGSNSPLHF. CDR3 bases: TGCGCCAGCAGCTCACAGGGGTCTAATTCACCCCTCCACTTT.

DNA of the CDR3: TGTGCCAGCAGCGGGATAGCGGGAGAGGTGGAGACCCAGTACTTC. Protein product: CASSGIAGEVETQYF. The J gene is TRBJ2-5, the V gene TRBV5-4; TRBD2 agrees at 9 bases. The CDR3 is 15 residues long. Germline lookup yields CDR1 SGHNT and CDR2 YYREEE (reference sequence). J lost 5 bases, V lost 4 bases, and 9 bases had no gene match.

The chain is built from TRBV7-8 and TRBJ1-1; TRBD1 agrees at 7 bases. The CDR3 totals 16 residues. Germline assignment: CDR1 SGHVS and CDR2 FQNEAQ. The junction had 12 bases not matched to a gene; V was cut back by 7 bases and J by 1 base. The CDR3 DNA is TGTGCCAGCACCCGGGGGGGCGGGACAGCGAACACTGAAGCTTTCTTT. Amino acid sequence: CASTRGGGTANTEAFF.

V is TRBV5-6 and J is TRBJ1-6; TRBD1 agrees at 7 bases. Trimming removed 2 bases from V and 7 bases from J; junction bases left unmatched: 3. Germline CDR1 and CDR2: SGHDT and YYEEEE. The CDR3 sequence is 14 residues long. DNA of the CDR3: TGTGCCAGCAGCTTAGGGACAGCAAATTCACCCCTCCACTTT. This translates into CASSLGTANSPLHF.

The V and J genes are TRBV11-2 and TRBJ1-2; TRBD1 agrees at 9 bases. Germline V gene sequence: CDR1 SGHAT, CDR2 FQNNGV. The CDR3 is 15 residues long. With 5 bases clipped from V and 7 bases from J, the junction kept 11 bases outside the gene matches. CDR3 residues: CASSPRGQGRSGYTF. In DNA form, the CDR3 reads TGTGCCAGCAGCCCGCGGGGACAGGGAAGAAGTGGCTACACCTTC.

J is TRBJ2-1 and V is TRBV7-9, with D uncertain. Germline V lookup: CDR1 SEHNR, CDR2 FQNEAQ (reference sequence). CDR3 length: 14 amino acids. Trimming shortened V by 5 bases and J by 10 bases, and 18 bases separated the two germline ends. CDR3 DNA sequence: TGTGCCAGCAGCCCCGCCCCGGGTACGAAGGAGCAGTTCTTC. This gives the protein CASSPAPGTKEQFF. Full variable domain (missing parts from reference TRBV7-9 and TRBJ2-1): DTGVSQNPRHKITKRGQNVTFRCDPISEHNRLYWYRQTLGQGPEFLTYFQNEAQLEKSRLLSDRFSAERPKGSFSTLEIQRTEQGDSAMYLCASSPAPGTKEQFFGPGTRLTVL.

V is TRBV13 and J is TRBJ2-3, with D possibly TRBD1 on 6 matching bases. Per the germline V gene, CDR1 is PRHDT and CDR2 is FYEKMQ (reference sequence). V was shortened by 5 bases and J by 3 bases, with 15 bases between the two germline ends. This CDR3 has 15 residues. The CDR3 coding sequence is TGTGCCAGCAGCCTCAGGGGAGTTGGGACAGATACGCAGTATTTT. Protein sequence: CASSLRGVGTDTQYF.

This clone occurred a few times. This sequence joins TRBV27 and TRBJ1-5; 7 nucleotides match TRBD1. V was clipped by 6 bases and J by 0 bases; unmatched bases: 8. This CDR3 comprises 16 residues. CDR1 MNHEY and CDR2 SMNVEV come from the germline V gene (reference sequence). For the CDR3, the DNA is TGTGCCAGCAGGCCGCTGACAGGGCTTAGCAATCAGCCCCAGCATTTT. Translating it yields CASRPLTGLSNQPQHF.

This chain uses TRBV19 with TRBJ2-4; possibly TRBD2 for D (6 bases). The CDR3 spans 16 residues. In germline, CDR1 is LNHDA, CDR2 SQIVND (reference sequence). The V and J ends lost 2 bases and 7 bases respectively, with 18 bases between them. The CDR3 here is CASSIPRTSGGNIQYF. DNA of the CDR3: TGTGCCAGTAGTATACCCCGTACTAGTGGAGGGAACATTCAGTACTTC.

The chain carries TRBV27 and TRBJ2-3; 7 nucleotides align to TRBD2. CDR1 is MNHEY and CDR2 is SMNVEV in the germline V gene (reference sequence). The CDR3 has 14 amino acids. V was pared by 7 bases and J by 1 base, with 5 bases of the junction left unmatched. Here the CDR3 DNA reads TGTGCCAGCAAGACTAGCAGGGGCACAGATACGCAGTATTTT. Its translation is CASKTSRGTDTQYF.

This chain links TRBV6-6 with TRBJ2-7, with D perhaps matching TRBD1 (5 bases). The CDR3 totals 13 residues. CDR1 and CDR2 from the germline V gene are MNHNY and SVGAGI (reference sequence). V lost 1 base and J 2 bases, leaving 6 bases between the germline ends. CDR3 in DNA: TGTGCCAGCAGTTACTTAGGGGCCTACGAGCAGTACGTC. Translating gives CASSYLGAYEQYV.

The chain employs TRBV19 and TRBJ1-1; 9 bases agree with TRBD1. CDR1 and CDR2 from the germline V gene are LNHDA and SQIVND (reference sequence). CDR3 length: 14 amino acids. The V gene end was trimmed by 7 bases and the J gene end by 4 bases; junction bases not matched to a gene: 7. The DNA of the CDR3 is TGTGCCAGTAAATGGGGGACAGGGAGCACTGAAGCTTTCTTT. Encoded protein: CASKWGTGSTEAFF.

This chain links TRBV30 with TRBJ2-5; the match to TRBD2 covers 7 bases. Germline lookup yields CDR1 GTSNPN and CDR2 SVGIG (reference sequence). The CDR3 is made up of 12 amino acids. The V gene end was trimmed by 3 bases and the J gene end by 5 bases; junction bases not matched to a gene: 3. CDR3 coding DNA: TGTGCCTGGAGCGGGGGGATGGAGACCCAGTACTTC. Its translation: CAWSGGMETQYF.

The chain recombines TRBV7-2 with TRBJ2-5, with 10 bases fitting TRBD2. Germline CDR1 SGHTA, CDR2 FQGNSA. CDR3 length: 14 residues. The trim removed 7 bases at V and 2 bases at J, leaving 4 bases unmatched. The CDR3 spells CASKREGRQETQYF. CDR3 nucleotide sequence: TGTGCCAGCAAGCGGGAGGGCCGGCAAGAGACCCAGTACTTC.

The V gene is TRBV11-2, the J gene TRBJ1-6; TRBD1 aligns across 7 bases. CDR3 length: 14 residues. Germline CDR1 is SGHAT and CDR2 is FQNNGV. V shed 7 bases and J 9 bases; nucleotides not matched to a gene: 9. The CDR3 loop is CASNPGQSASPLHF. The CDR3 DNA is TGTGCCAGCAACCCGGGACAGTCCGCTTCACCCCTCCACTTT.

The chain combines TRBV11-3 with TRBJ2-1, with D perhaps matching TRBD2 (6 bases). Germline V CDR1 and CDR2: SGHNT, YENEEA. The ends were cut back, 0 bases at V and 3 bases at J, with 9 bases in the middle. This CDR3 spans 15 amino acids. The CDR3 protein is CASSLDGGDYNEQFF. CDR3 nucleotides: TGTGCCAGCAGCTTAGATGGCGGGGACTACAATGAGCAGTTCTTC.

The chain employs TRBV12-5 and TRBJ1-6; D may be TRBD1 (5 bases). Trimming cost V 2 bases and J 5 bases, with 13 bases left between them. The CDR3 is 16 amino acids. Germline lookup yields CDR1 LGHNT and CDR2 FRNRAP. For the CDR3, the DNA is TGTGCTAGTGGTTTGATTTGGGGGGGGGATAATTCACCCCTCCACTTT. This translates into CASGLIWGGDNSPLHF. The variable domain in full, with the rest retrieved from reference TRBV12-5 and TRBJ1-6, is DARVTQTPRHKVTEMGQEVTMRCQPILGHNTVFWYRQTMMQGLELLAYFRNRAPLDDSGMPKDRFSAEMPDATLATLKIQPSEPRDSAVYFCASGLIWGGDNSPLHFGNGTRLTVT.

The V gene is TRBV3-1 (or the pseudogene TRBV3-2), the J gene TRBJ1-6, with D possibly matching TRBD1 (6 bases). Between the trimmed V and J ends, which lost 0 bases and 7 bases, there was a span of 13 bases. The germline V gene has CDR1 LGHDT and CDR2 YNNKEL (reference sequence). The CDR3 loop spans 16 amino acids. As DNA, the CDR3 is TGTGCCAGCAGCCAAGATCTGGGGGCTTGGAATTCACCCCTCCACTTT. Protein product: CASSQDLGAWNSPLHF.

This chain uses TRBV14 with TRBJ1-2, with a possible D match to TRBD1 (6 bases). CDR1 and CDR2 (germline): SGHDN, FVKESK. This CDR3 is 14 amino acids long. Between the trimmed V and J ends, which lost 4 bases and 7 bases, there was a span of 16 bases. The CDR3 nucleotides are TGTGCCAGCAGCCCTAGGACGGGGGGCTTTGGCTACACCTTC. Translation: CASSPRTGGFGYTF.

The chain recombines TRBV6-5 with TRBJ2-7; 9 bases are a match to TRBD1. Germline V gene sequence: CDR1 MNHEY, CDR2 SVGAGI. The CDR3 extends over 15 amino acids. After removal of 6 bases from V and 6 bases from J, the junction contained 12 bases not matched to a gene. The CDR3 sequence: CASRPVAGTGREQYF. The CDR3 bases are TGTGCCAGCAGACCCGTAGCCGGGACAGGGCGCGAGCAGTACTTC.

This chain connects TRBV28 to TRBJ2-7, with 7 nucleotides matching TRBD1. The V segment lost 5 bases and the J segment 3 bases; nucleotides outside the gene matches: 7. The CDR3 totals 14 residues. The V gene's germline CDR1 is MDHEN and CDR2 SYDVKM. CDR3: CASSPGTEYYEQYV. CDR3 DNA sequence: TGTGCCAGCAGTCCCGGGACAGAATACTACGAGCAGTACGTC.

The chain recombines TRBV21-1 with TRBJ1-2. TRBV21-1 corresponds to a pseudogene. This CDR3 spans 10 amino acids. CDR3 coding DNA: TGTGCCAGCAGCAAACCGGGCTACACCTTC. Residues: CASSKPGYTF.

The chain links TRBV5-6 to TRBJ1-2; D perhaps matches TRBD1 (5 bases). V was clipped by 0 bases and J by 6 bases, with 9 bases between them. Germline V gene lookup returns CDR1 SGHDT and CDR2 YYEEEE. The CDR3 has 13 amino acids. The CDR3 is CASSLAGVDGYTF. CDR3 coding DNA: TGTGCCAGCAGCTTGGCGGGGGTTGATGGCTACACCTTC.

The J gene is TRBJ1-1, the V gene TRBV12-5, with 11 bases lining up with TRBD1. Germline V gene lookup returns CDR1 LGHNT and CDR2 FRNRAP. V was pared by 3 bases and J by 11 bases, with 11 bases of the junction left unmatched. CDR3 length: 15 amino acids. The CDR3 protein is CASGLGTGGNRVAFF. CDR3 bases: TGTGCTAGTGGTTTAGGGACAGGGGGGAACCGCGTCGCTTTCTTT.

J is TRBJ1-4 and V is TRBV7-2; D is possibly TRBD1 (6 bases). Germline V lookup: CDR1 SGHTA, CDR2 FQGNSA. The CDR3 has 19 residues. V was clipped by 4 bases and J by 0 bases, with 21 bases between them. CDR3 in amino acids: CASSSNPAGTPATNEKLFF. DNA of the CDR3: TGTGCCAGCAGCTCCAACCCGGCCGGGACACCTGCAACTAATGAAAAACTGTTTTTT.

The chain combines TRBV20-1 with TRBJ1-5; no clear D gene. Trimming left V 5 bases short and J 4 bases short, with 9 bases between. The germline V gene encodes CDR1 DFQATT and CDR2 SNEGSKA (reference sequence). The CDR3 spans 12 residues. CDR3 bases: TGCAGTGCTGGTGGAGGGAATCAGCCCCAGCATTTT. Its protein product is CSAGGGNQPQHF.

CDR3 protein: CALKSWGDGTEAFF. DNA of the CDR3: TGTGCCCTCAAGTCATGGGGGGATGGTACTGAAGCTTTCTTT. This rearrangement joins TRBV7-2 to TRBJ1-1, with D perhaps matching TRBD1 (5 bases). The CDR3 loop spans 14 amino acids. Deletions cut 11 bases from V and 5 bases from J, with 21 bases between. CDR1 SGHTA and CDR2 FQGNSA come from the germline V gene.

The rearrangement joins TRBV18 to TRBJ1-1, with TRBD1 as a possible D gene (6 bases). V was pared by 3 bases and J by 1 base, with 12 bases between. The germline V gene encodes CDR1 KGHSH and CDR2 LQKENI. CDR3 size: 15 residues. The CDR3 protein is CASSPLDSSNTEAFF. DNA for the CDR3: TGTGCCAGCTCACCCCTGGACAGTTCGAACACTGAAGCTTTCTTT.

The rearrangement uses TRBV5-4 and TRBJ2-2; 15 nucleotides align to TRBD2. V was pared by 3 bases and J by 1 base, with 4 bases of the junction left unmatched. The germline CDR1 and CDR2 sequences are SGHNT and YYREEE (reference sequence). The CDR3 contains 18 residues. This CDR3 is CASSSAGLAGGNTGELFF. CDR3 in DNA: TGTGCCAGCAGCTCTGCGGGACTAGCGGGGGGGAACACCGGGGAGCTGTTTTTT.

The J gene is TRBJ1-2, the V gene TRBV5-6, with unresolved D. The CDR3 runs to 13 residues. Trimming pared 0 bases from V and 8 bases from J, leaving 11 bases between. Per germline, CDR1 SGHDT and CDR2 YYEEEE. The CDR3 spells CASSLERKRGYTF. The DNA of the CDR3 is TGTGCCAGCAGCTTGGAGAGAAAACGCGGCTACACCTTC.

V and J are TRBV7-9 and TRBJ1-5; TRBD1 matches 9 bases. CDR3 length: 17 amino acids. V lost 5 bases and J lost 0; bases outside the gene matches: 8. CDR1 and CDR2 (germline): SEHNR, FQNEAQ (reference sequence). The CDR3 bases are TGTGCCAGCAGCAGCCCCGGGACAGGGTTTAGCAATCAGCCCCAGCATTTT. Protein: CASSSPGTGFSNQPQHF.

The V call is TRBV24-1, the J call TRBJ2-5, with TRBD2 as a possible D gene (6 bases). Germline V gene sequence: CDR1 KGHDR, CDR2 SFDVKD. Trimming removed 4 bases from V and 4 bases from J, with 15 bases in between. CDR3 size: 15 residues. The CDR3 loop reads CATSDPTEGRETQYF. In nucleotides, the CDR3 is TGTGCCACCAGTGACCCGACGGAGGGCCGAGAGACCCAGTACTTC.